This T cell receptor (beta chain) was documented in a study of blood T cell repertoires in COVID-19. The wider study: Donors in the United States, Italy and Spain gave samples during acute or convalescent COVID-19. T cells, B-cell-depleted T cells, or PBMCs provided the cDNA or gDNA that served as material.

After removal of 3 bases from V and 9 bases from J, the junction contained 8 bases not matched to a gene. CDR3 length: 14 residues. From germline, CDR1 is SGHRS and CDR2 YFSETQ. Seattle-derived patients entered the study during active infection and were followed longitudinally. Original processing notes: Reference gene primer amplification in the assay estimated nucleated cell counts. Method: immunoSEQ multiplex PCR; TCRdb's copy keeps in-frame clones and lacks some. The DNA was the basis for D and trimming; V, J and clone size are from that table. The sample gives approximately 480,000 clones, nearly 90% of which show up once; around 0.92% is in the top ten.

Input material: peripheral blood. The sequence was obtained from a man between 18 and 35 years old with COVID-19, enrolled during active disease. V gene TRBV5-1 combines with J gene TRBJ2-1, with 8 bases fitting TRBD2. The CDR3 loop reads CASSYGAGGGEQFF. The CDR3 DNA sequence: TGCGCCAGCAGCTATGGGGCGGGAGGAGGTGAGCAGTTCTTC.